This T cell receptor (beta chain) was sequenced in a study of T-cell memory formation after mild COVID-19. Germline V gene lookup returns CDR1 SGHRS and CDR2 YFSETQ. V lost 4 bases to trimming and J lost 5 bases, with 22 bases between them. This CDR3 contains 16 residues. Each CDR3 protein is one row after TCRdb ran MiXCR on the 5' RACE reads. The data show fewer than 450,000 distinct CDR3 sequences, 21% seen once. A remark on this clonotype: This likely comes from a read error, as the CDR3 has no conserved phenylalanine or tryptophan at its end.

This TCR was recovered from an adult woman who had mild COVID-19 (a few samples of this study predate the infection). Cell type and time point are not known. The chain recombines TRBV5-1 with TRBJ2-7; TRBD1 is a possible D gene (6 bases). Sequencing used PBMCs or a T cell subset sorted from them (not recorded which). The CDR3 reads CASSLTGYPKEDEQYL. In DNA form, the CDR3 reads TGCGCCAGCAGCCTAACAGGGTATCCCAAGGAGGACGAGCAGTACCTC.